A single sample is the source of the 15 T cell receptor beta chains below, sequenced in a study of cytomegalovirus exposure and HLA in healthy donors. PCR was performed using 60 Vbeta and 13 Jbeta primers. Sequenced by immunoSEQ multiplex PCR; TCRdb stores in-frame clones only, minus some. This table has 65,000 to 95,000 clones, 75% appearing once. The sample was PBMCs. The receptor set was obtained from a man aged 70-80 years in good health and CMV-seronegative.

This rearrangement joins TRBV19 to TRBJ2-1; weak D call: TRBD2 (6 bases). Per germline, CDR1 LNHDA and CDR2 SQIVND (reference sequence). With 3 bases removed from V and 7 bases from J, the gap between germline ends came to 10 bases. This CDR3 region has 13 residues. This chain's CDR3 is CASSIRERNEQFF. Written as DNA, the CDR3 is TGTGCCAGTAGTATTCGGGAGCGGAATGAGCAGTTCTTC.

The J gene is TRBJ2-5, the V gene TRBV10-3, with 9 positions matching TRBD2. Unmatched junction bases numbered 6, after V lost 7 bases and J lost 0 bases. Per the germline V gene, CDR1 is ENHRY and CDR2 is SYGVKD. CDR3 size: 15 residues. In nucleotides, the CDR3 is TGTGCCATCATAGGGAGCGGGGGGAACCAAGAGACCCAGTACTTC. Encoded protein: CAIIGSGGNQETQYF.

The gene calls are TRBV7-3 and TRBJ2-1; D may be TRBD1 (6 bases). The germline CDR1 and CDR2 sequences are SGHTA and FQGTGA. V was clipped by 5 bases and J by 7 bases, with 12 bases between them. The CDR3 spans 13 residues. The CDR3 is CASSPSTGNEQFF. For the CDR3, the DNA is TGTGCCAGCAGCCCGTCGACAGGTAATGAGCAGTTCTTC.

The chain joins TRBV2 to TRBJ2-2, with 10 bases that match TRBD2. Germline values: CDR1 SNHLY, CDR2 FYNNEI. The trim removed 5 bases at V and 4 bases at J, leaving 4 bases unmatched. The CDR3 extends over 15 amino acids. The CDR3 sequence: CASSLAGGGTGELFF. CDR3 sequence (DNA): TGTGCCAGCAGTTTAGCGGGGGGAGGCACCGGGGAGCTGTTTTTT.

The J gene is TRBJ1-5, the V gene TRBV21-1; no check of the table's D call, TRBD1, against the DNA was made. TRBV21-1 constitutes a pseudogene. This CDR3 has 13 amino acids. DNA of the CDR3: TGTGCCCGACACCCAAATAGCAATCAGCCCCAGCATTTT. Its translation: CARHPNSNQPQHF.

The gene calls are TRBV15 and TRBJ1-2; perhaps TRBD1 as D (6 bases). There are 15 residues in the CDR3. Trimming took 3 bases from V and 6 from J, leaving 17 bases between them. Germline V gene sequence: CDR1 LNHNV, CDR2 YYDKDF (reference sequence). Written as DNA, the CDR3 is TGTGCCACCAGCAGGAGGGGGGGGATGCTTAATGGCTACACCTTC. The encoded protein is CATSRRGGMLNGYTF.

The chain joins TRBV5-1 to TRBJ2-7, with 10 bases matching TRBD2. Germline-derived CDR1 and CDR2 are SGHRS and YFSETQ. CDR3 size: 15 residues. V was clipped by 0 bases and J by 3 bases; unmatched bases: 3. CDR3 nucleotides: TGCGCCAGCAGCTTGGACCTAGCGGGGGACTACGAGCAGTACTTC. As protein: CASSLDLAGDYEQYF.

The chain uses TRBV11-2 and TRBJ2-3, with D perhaps TRBD1 (6 bases). This CDR3 spans 15 amino acids. Deletions cut 7 bases from V and 5 bases from J, with 19 bases between. The germline CDR1 and CDR2 sequences are SGHAT and FQNNGV. CDR3 in amino acids: CASTRQVGAKDTQYF. DNA for the CDR3: TGTGCCAGCACCCGACAGGTCGGGGCCAAAGATACGCAGTATTTT.

This chain joins TRBV6-5 and TRBJ2-2; the match to TRBD1 covers 7 bases. V dropped 0 bases and J dropped 6; count of bases not matched to a gene: 7. Germline lookup yields CDR1 MNHEY and CDR2 SVGAGI. This CDR3 spans 16 amino acids. The DNA of the CDR3 is TGTGCCAGCAGTTACTCGACAGGGTTCGGTGCCGGGGAGCTGTTTTTT. Its protein is CASSYSTGFGAGELFF.

Note on this clone: A read error may produce the germline difference seen at one junction end. The chain couples TRBV7-9 to TRBJ2-1, with 7 bases lining up with TRBD1. Germline V gene lookup returns CDR1 SEHNR and CDR2 FQNEAQ (reference sequence). The CDR3 loop spans 16 amino acids. This chain's CDR3 is CSSFSGTGQGVAEQFF. CDR3 DNA: TGTTCCAGCTTTTCGGGAACGGGGCAGGGGGTAGCCGAGCAGTTCTTC.

The chain is built from TRBV30 and TRBJ1-2; possibly TRBD1 for D (6 bases). The V end was cut by 0 bases, the J end by 4 bases, with 15 bases between. The CDR3 runs to 15 residues. Per the germline V gene, CDR1 is GTSNPN and CDR2 is SVGIG (reference sequence). In nucleotides, the CDR3 is TGTGCCTGGAGTGTACCGGGCAGGGGATCCTATGGCTACACCTTC. This encodes CAWSVPGRGSYGYTF.

This clone was counted a single time. The chain uses TRBV7-8 and TRBJ2-1, with TRBD2 matching 10 bases. The CDR3 extends over 16 amino acids. Germline CDR1 is SGHVS and CDR2 is FQNEAQ. Trimming cost V 3 bases and J 8 bases; bases outside gene matches: 10. The CDR3, as DNA: TGTGCCAGCAGCTTTACTAGCGGGATATTAGGCCATGAGCAGTTCTTC. Protein sequence: CASSFTSGILGHEQFF.

V gene TRBV12-5 combines with J gene TRBJ1-2; D is ambiguous. Germline V gene data show CDR1 as LGHNT and CDR2 as FRNRAP. The CDR3 length is 14 residues. Trimming left V 4 bases short and J 7 bases short, with 16 bases between. CDR3 region: CASGSLPGPAGYTF. The DNA of the CDR3 is TGTGCTAGTGGTTCATTGCCAGGCCCCGCTGGCTACACCTTC.

The genes are TRBV2 and TRBJ2-4; TRBD1 is a possible D gene (5 bases). The CDR3 is 12 residues long. Germline lookup yields CDR1 SNHLY and CDR2 FYNNEI. V shed 10 bases and J shed 8 bases, with 15 bases lying between them. The CDR3 sequence is CATEGVGDIQYF. CDR3 nucleotide sequence: TGTGCCACAGAAGGGGTTGGGGACATTCAGTACTTC.

The gene calls are TRBV9 and TRBJ2-1; D is perhaps TRBD2 (6 bases). This CDR3 comprises 16 residues. Germline loops: CDR1 SGDLS, CDR2 YYNGEE. V was cut by 3 bases and J by 6 bases, with 19 bases left in between. The CDR3 reads CASSGGGASPLNEQFF. The CDR3 DNA is TGTGCCAGCAGCGGAGGAGGGGCCAGTCCCCTCAATGAGCAGTTCTTC. Combining the CDR3 with reference TRBV9 and TRBJ2-1 gives the whole variable domain DSGVTQTPKHLITATGQRVTLRCSPRSGDLSVYWYQQSLDQGLQFLIQYYNGEERAKGNILERFSAQQFPDLHSELNLSSLELGDSALYFCASSGGGASPLNEQFFGPGTRLTVL.